Sequencing of this TCR beta chain was carried out in a study of persistence of HIV-infected CD4 T cells. Study overall: Two participants gave one leukapheresis sample; others gave up to roughly 180 mL blood repeatedly.

Details on this clone: Its antigen is as yet unknown.

The germline V gene encodes CDR1 GTSNPN and CDR2 SVGIG (reference sequence). Trimming removed 4 bases from V and 4 bases from J; junction bases left unmatched: 3. The CDR3 covers 13 residues. The stimulus was an HIV-1 Gag 15-mer peptide pool, about 1 ug/peptide/mL. CD4+ T cells upregulating both CD40 ligand and CD69 were sorted as responding cells. This was the immunoSEQ version 4 assay in survey mode. Sequencing was performed with immunoSEQ multiplex PCR; in TCRdb, only in-frame clones are kept and a portion is missing. The data show some 13,000 clones, over 65% seen once. Here the sequenced sample was CD4+ T cells sorted from PBMCs after approximately 20-hour stimulation, taken from a patient who received antiretroviral therapy. The sequence derives from an adult man with HIV who was CMV-seropositive. This chain links TRBV30 with TRBJ2-5; 10 bases are a match to TRBD2. In nucleotides, the CDR3 is TGTGCCTGGAATAGACTAGCGGGAGAGACCCAGTACTTC. It specifies CAWNRLAGETQYF. The variable domain in full, completed from reference TRBV30 and TRBJ2-5, reads SQTIHQWPATLVQPVGSPLSLECTVEGTSNPNLYWYRQAAGRGLQLLFYSVGIGQISSEVPQNLSASRPQDRQFILSSKKLLLSDSGFYLCAWNRLAGETQYFGPGTRLLVL.